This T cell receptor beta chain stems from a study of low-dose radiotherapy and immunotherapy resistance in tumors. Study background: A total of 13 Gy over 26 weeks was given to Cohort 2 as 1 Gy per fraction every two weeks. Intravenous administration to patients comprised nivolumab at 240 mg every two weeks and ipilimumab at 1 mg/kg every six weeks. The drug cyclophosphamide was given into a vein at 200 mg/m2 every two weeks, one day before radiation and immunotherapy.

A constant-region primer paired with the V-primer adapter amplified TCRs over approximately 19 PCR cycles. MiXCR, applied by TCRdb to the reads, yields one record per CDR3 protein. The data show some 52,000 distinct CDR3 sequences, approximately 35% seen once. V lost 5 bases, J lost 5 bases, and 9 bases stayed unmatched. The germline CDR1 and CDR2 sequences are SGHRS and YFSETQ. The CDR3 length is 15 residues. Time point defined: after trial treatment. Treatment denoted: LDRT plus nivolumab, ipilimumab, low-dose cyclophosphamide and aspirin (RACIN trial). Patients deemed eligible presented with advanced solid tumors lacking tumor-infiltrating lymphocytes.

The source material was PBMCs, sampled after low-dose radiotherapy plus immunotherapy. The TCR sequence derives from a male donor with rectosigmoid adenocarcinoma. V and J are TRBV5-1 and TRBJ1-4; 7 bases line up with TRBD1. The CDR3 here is CASSSTGTANEKLFF. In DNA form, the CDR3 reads TGCGCCAGCAGTTCGACGGGGACAGCGAATGAAAAACTGTTTTTT. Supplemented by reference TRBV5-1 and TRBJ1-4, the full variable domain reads KAGVTQTPRYLIKTRGQQVTLSCSPISGHRSVSWYQQTPGQGLQFLFEYFSETQRNKGNFPGRFSGRQFSNSRSEMNVSTLELGDSALYLCASSSTGTANEKLFFGSGTQLSVL.